This T cell receptor (beta chain) was recorded in a study of human T cells and chemical hapten exposure. Study-level background: Epicutaneous patch tests delivered 0.01% DPC to the upper back, with evaluation at 6 days. Minor volume differences among pooled libraries chiefly drove per-sample TCR yield variation. Findings and limits, study-wide: While controls formed fewer of them, expanded TCRs formed significantly more large CDR3 similarity clusters.

This clonotype was observed a handful of times. Antigen unknown. In the original workflow: Per sample, the median was around 100,000 TCRs, with values from about 24,000 to 680,000. TCRdb ran MiXCR on the RACE reads and lists one entry per CDR3 protein. The V and J calls and clone size are TCRdb's, not the authors'. Seen here are some 400,000 distinct CDR3 sequences, about 4.8% observed once, and the top ten hold under 3%. In germline, CDR1 is SEHNR, CDR2 FQNEAQ (reference sequence). The V gene lost 1 base and the J gene lost 3 bases, with 12 bases spanning the gap. The CDR3 is 15 amino acids. The time point here: patch test 1, 2 weeks after DPC sensitization. This sample's treatment: therapeutic diphenylcyclopropenone sensitization with weekly scalp DPC.

The clonotype comes from a woman aged 45 to 65 with alopecia areata. Some clones in this sample may be carry-over from other donors' samples. The source material was whole blood, sampled in connection with sensitization to the hapten diphenylcyclopropenone (DPC). This chain connects TRBV7-9 to TRBJ1-1; no clear D gene. The CDR3 spells CASSLVARGDTEAFF. The DNA for the CDR3 is TGTGCCAGCAGCTTAGTGGCTCGGGGAGACACTGAAGCTTTCTTT. Variable domain in full (rest from reference TRBV7-9 and TRBJ1-1): DTGVSQNPRHKITKRGQNVTFRCDPISEHNRLYWYRQTLGQGPEFLTYFQNEAQLEKSRLLSDRFSAERPKGSFSTLEIQRTEQGDSAMYLCASSLVARGDTEAFFGQGTRLTVV.